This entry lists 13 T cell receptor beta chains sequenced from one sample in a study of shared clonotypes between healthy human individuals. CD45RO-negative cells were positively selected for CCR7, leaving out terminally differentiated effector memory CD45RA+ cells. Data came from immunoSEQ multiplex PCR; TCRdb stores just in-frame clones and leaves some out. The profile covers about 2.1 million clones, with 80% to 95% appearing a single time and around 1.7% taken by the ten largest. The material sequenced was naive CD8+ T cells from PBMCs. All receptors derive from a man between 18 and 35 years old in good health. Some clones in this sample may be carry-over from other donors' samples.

CDR3 nucleotides: TGTGCCAGCAGTCGCCAGGTCGGCACTGAAGCTTTCTTT. It encodes CASSRQVGTEAFF. This chain joins TRBV28 and TRBJ1-1; D ambiguous. V gave up 5 bases and J gave up 4 bases, with 11 bases separating them. The CDR3 covers 13 residues. Looked up from germline, CDR1 is MDHEN and CDR2 is SYDVKM.

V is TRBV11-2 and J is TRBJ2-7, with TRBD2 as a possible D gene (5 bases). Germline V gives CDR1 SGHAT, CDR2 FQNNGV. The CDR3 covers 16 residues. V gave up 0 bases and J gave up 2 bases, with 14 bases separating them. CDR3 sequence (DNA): TGTGCCAGCAGCTTAGATTACCGGGGATCAGCCTACGAGCAGTACTTC. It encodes CASSLDYRGSAYEQYF.

The CDR3 sequence is CSAPGRDRGETQYF. CDR3 nucleotides: TGCAGCGCCCCCGGCCGGGACAGGGGGGAGACCCAGTACTTC. The rearrangement links TRBV29-1 to TRBJ2-5, with 11 bases identical to TRBD1. Unmatched junction bases numbered 9, after V lost 7 bases and J lost 5 bases. Germline V lookup: CDR1 SQVTM, CDR2 ANQGSEA. The length of the CDR3 is 14 residues.

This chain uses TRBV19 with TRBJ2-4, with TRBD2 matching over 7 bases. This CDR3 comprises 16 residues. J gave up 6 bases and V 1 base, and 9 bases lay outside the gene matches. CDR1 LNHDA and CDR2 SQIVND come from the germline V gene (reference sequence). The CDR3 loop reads CASSIGVAGTGNIQYF. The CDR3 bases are TGTGCCAGTAGTATAGGCGTAGCGGGTACGGGAAACATTCAGTACTTC.

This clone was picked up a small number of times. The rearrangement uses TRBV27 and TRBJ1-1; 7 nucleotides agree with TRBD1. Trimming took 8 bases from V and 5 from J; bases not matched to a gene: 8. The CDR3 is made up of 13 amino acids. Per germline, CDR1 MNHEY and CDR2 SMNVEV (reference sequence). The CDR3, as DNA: TGTGCCAGCCAGACAGGGAGAAAGACTGAAGCTTTCTTT. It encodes CASQTGRKTEAFF.

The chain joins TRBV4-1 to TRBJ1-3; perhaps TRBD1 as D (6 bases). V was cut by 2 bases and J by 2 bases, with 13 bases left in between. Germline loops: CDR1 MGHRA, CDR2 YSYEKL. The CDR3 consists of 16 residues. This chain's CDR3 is CASSQTRTGPGNTIYF. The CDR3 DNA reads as TGCGCCAGCAGCCAAACACGAACAGGGCCTGGAAACACCATATATTTT.

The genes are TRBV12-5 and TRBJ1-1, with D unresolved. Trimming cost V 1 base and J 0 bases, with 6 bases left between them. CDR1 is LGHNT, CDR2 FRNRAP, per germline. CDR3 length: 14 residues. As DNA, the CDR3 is TGTGCTAGTGGTTTGGGTACAGTGAACACTGAAGCTTTCTTT. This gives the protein CASGLGTVNTEAFF.

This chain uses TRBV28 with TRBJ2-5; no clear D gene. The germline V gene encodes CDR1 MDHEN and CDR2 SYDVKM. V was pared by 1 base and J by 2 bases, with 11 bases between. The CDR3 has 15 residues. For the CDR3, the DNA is TGTGCCAGCAGTTTATTAGTGGAAATTCAAGAGACCCAGTACTTC. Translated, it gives CASSLLVEIQETQYF.

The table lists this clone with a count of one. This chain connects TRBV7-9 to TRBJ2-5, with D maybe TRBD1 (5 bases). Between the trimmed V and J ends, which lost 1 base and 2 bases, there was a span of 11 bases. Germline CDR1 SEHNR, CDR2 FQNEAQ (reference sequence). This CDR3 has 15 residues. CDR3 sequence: CASSLGRRAQETQYF. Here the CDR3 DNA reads TGTGCCAGCAGCTTAGGCCGCAGGGCTCAAGAGACCCAGTACTTC.

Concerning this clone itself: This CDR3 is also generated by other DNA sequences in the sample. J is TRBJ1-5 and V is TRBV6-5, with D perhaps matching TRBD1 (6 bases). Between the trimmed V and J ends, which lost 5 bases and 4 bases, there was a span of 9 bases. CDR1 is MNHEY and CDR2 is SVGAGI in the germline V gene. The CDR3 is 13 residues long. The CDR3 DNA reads TGTGCCAGCAGTGATCAGGGGAATCAGCCCCAGCATTTT. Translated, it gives CASSDQGNQPQHF.

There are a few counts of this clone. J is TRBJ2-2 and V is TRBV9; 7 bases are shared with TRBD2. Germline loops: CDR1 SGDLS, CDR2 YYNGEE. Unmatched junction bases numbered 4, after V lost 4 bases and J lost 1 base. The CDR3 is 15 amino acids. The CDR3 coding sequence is TGTGCCAGCAGCCCGGGGGGTGAGAACACCGGGGAGCTGTTTTTT. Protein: CASSPGGENTGELFF.

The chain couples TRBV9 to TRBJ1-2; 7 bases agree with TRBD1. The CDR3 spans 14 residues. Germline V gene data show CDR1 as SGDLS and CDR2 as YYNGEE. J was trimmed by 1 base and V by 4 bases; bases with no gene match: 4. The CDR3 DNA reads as TGTGCCAGCAGCCTGACAGGGAATAACTATGGCTACACCTTC. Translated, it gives CASSLTGNNYGYTF.

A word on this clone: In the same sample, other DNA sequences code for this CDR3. CDR3 bases: TGTGCCAGCAGTCCAGGGACAGGAGGCACTGAAGCTTTCTTT. This codes for CASSPGTGGTEAFF. V is TRBV27 and J is TRBJ1-1; 8 bases match TRBD1. Germline CDR1 is MNHEY and CDR2 is SMNVEV (reference sequence). CDR3 size: 14 residues. V was pared by 5 bases and J by 4 bases, with 6 bases of the junction left unmatched.